These 14 T cell receptor beta chains were all obtained from the same sample, sequenced in a study of cytomegalovirus exposure and HLA in healthy donors. Researchers ran the PCR with 60 Vbeta and 13 Jbeta primers. Assay: immunoSEQ multiplex PCR; the TCRdb copy retains only in-frame clones and omits some. The data contain some 150,000 clones, 77% of them singletons. The sample comprised PBMCs. The receptors here all came from a female donor in good health and CMV-seronegative.

This rearrangement joins TRBV19 to TRBJ2-1, with 7 bases fitting TRBD2. V shed 5 bases, J shed 2 bases, and the junction held 6 bases outside the gene matches. This CDR3 spans 15 amino acids. Germline V gives CDR1 LNHDA, CDR2 SQIVND (reference sequence). This chain's CDR3 is CASSFGGDPYNEQFF. CDR3 in DNA: TGTGCCAGTAGTTTTGGGGGGGACCCCTACAATGAGCAGTTCTTC.

This clone was observed a few times. V and J are TRBV14 and TRBJ2-7; 9 nucleotides match TRBD2. Germline V CDR1 and CDR2: SGHDN, FVKESK. J was trimmed by 7 bases and V by 3 bases; bases with no gene match: 4. The CDR3 covers 13 residues. The CDR3 loop is CASSQASGVEQYF. The DNA for the CDR3 is TGTGCCAGCAGCCAGGCTAGCGGGGTGGAGCAGTACTTC.

The chain links TRBV28 to TRBJ2-3; D unresolved. The CDR3 totals 13 residues. Germline V CDR1 and CDR2: MDHEN, SYDVKM. Trimming removed 9 bases from V and 4 bases from J, with 14 bases in between. The CDR3 DNA reads as TGTGCCAGTTCCGGGTCCCCCGCAGATACGCAGTATTTT. Residues: CASSGSPADTQYF.

The chain recombines TRBV28 with TRBJ2-7; the match to TRBD1 covers 7 bases. Germline V gene lookup returns CDR1 MDHEN and CDR2 SYDVKM. The CDR3 totals 13 residues. Germline trimming cut 6 bases from V and 2 bases from J; bases unmatched to any gene: 4. The chain's CDR3 is CASSDRDPYEQYF. DNA of the CDR3: TGTGCCAGCAGCGACAGGGACCCCTACGAGCAGTACTTC.

The chain combines TRBV29-1 with TRBJ2-5; TRBD2 might be the D (5 bases). The CDR3 is 19 residues long. Germline V CDR1 and CDR2: SQVTM, ANQGSEA. V lost 2 bases and J lost 5, with 30 bases in between. The CDR3, as DNA: TGCAGCGTTGAAAAGGGCCTCATACTAGGCGGCGGCTTATTGGAGACCCAGTACTTC. Encoded protein: CSVEKGLILGGGLLETQYF.

The chain combines TRBV2 with TRBJ2-2, with D tentatively TRBD1 (6 bases). Trimming cost V 5 bases and J 4 bases, with 8 bases left between them. The CDR3 runs to 13 residues. Germline V gives CDR1 SNHLY, CDR2 FYNNEI. The CDR3 here is CASSTGFTGELFF. The CDR3 DNA reads TGTGCCAGCAGTACAGGGTTCACCGGGGAGCTGTTTTTT.

The CDR3, as DNA: TGTGCCAGCAGCTTAATTACTCCAAAGCCCTACGAGCAGTACTTC. Encoded protein: CASSLITPKPYEQYF. This sequence joins TRBV11-2 and TRBJ2-7; D is undetermined. Germline loops: CDR1 SGHAT, CDR2 FQNNGV. V was shortened by 2 bases and J by 2 bases, with 13 bases between the two germline ends. The CDR3 covers 15 residues.

This sequence joins TRBV5-5 and TRBJ2-5; 8 bases are shared with TRBD1. V lost 0 bases to trimming and J lost 11 bases; unmatched junction nucleotides: 9. This CDR3 contains 14 residues. Germline CDR1 and CDR2: SGHKS and YYEKEE (reference sequence). Here the CDR3 reads CASSLAQGVGEQYF. In nucleotides, the CDR3 is TGTGCCAGCAGCTTGGCACAGGGGGTCGGGGAGCAGTACTTC.

The chain uses TRBV10-3 and TRBJ1-2; 10 bases match TRBD1. CDR1 and CDR2 from the germline V gene are ENHRY and SYGVKD. J was trimmed by 5 bases and V by 6 bases; bases with no gene match: 9. This CDR3 is built from 15 residues. The CDR3 reads CAIRSSGQGIYGYTF. CDR3 bases: TGTGCCATCAGGTCCTCGGGACAGGGGATTTATGGCTACACCTTC.

V is TRBV28 and J is TRBJ1-6, with 9 bases matching TRBD1. The CDR3 loop spans 15 amino acids. CDR1 is MDHEN, CDR2 SYDVKM, per germline. V shed 3 bases, J shed 7 bases, and the junction held 4 bases outside the gene matches. CDR3 sequence: CASSFEGQGNSPLHF. Here the CDR3 DNA reads TGTGCCAGCAGTTTTGAGGGACAGGGAAATTCACCCCTCCACTTT.

The V and J genes are TRBV5-5 and TRBJ2-1; 12 positions match TRBD1. V lost 4 bases to trimming and J lost 5 bases; unmatched junction nucleotides: 7. Germline V gene data show CDR1 as SGHKS and CDR2 as YYEKEE (reference sequence). The CDR3 extends over 16 amino acids. The CDR3 region is CASSRSGTGGHNEQFF. Written as DNA, the CDR3 is TGTGCCAGCAGCCGCAGCGGGACAGGGGGCCACAATGAGCAGTTCTTC.

The V and J genes are TRBV9 and TRBJ1-2; D possibly corresponds to TRBD1 (5 bases). The germline CDR1 and CDR2 sequences are SGDLS and YYNGEE. The CDR3 loop spans 17 amino acids. V shed 0 bases and J shed 1 base, with 16 bases lying between them. The CDR3 region has the DNA TGTGCCAGCAGCGTAGAAGTTAGGGGATACCTTAACTATGGCTACACCTTC. Protein product: CASSVEVRGYLNYGYTF. Supplemented by reference TRBV9 and TRBJ1-2, the full variable domain reads DSGVTQTPKHLITATGQRVTLRCSPRSGDLSVYWYQQSLDQGLQFLIQYYNGEERAKGNILERFSAQQFPDLHSELNLSSLELGDSALYFCASSVEVRGYLNYGYTFGSGTRLTVV.

The chain links TRBV7-3 to TRBJ1-1; 8 bases align to TRBD1. V was pared by 2 bases and J by 1 base, with 3 bases of the junction left unmatched. The CDR3 covers 15 residues. The germline V gene has CDR1 SGHTA and CDR2 FQGTGA. The CDR3 nucleotides are TGTGCCAGCAGCTTAGGGGGGACAGGGAACACTGAAGCTTTCTTT. Translated: CASSLGGTGNTEAFF.

This clone was seen more than once but under ten times. The chain is built from TRBV4-1 and TRBJ2-3; D is unresolved. This CDR3 contains 14 residues. V lost 1 base, J lost 2 bases, and 7 bases lay in between. The germline V gene has CDR1 MGHRA and CDR2 YSYEKL. This CDR3 reads CASSQAPSTDTQYF. The CDR3, as DNA: TGCGCCAGCAGCCAAGCCCCATCCACAGATACGCAGTATTTT.